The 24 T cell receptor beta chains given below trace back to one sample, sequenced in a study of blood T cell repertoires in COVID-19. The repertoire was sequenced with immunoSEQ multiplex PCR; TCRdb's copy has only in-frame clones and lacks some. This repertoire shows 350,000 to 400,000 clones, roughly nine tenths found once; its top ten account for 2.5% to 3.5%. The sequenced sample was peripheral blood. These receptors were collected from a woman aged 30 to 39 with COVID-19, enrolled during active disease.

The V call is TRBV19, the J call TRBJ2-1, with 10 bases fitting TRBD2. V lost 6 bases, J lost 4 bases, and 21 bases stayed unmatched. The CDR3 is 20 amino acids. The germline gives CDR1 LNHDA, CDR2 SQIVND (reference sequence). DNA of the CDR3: TGTGCCAGTAGAAGTAGGGTTGTTCGAGCGGGAGGGGGGAATTACAATGAGCAGTTCTTC. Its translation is CASRSRVVRAGGGNYNEQFF.

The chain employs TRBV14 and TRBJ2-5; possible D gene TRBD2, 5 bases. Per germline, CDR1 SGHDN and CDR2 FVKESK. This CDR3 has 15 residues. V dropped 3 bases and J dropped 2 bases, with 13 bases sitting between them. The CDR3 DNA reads TGTGCCAGCAGCCATGACACCGGGGTTCAAGAGACCCAGTACTTC. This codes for CASSHDTGVQETQYF.

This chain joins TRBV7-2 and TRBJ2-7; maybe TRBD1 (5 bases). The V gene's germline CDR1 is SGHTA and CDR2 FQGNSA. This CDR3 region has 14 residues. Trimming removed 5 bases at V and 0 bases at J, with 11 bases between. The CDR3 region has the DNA TGTGCCAGCAGCCCAGGGCGTAGCTCCTACGAGCAGTACGTC. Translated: CASSPGRSSYEQYV.

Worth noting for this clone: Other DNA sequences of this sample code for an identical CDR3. Written as DNA, the CDR3 is TGTGCCAGTAGTCCCCGGACAGGGGGCACAGATACGCAGTATTTT. It specifies CASSPRTGGTDTQYF. V usage is TRBV19 and J usage is TRBJ2-3; 9 bases match TRBD1. V lost 5 bases, J lost 1 base, and 4 bases stayed unmatched. This CDR3 comprises 15 residues. Germline-derived CDR1 and CDR2 are LNHDA and SQIVND (reference sequence).

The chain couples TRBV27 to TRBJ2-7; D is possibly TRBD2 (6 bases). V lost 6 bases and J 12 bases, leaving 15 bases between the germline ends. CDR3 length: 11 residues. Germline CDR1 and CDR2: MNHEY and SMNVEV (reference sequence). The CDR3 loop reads CASSQGRDSYF. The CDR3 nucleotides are TGTGCCAGCAGCCAAGGGCGGGACTCGTACTTC.

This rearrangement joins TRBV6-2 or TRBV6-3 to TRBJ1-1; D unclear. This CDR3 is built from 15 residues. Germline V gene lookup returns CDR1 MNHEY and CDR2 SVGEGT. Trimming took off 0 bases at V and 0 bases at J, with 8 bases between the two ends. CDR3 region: CASSYSPRMNTEAFF. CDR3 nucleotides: TGTGCCAGCAGTTACTCCCCCAGGATGAACACTGAAGCTTTCTTT.

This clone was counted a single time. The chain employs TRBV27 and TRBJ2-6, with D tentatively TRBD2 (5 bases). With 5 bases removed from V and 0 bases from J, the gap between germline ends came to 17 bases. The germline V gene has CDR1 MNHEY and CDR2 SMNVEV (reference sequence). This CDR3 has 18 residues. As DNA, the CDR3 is TGTGCCAGCAGTCCATCGGACTTGGGATTCTCTGGGGCCAACGTCCTGACTTTC. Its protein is CASSPSDLGFSGANVLTF.

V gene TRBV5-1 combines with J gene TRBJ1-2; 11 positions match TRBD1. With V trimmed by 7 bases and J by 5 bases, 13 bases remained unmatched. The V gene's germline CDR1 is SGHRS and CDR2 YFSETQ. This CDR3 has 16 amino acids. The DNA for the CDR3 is TGCGCCAGCCGCCAGGGGACAGGGGGAGAGCTTTATGGCTACACCTTC. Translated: CASRQGTGGELYGYTF. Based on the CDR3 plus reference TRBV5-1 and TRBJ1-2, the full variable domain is KAGVTQTPRYLIKTRGQQVTLSCSPISGHRSVSWYQQTPGQGLQFLFEYFSETQRNKGNFPGRFSGRQFSNSRSEMNVSTLELGDSALYLCASRQGTGGELYGYTFGSGTRLTVV.

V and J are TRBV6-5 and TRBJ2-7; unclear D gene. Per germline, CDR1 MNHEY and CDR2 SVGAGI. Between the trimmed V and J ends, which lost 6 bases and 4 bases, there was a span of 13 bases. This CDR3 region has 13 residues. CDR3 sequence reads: CASSRPRAYEQYF. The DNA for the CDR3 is TGTGCCAGCAGCAGGCCGCGAGCTTACGAGCAGTACTTC.

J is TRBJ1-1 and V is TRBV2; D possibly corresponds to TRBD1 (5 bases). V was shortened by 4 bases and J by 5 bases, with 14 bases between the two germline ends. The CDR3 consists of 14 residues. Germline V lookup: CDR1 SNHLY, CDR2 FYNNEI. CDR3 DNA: TGTGCCAGCAGTGGCGACAGCCGAAGGACTGAAGCTTTCTTT. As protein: CASSGDSRRTEAFF.

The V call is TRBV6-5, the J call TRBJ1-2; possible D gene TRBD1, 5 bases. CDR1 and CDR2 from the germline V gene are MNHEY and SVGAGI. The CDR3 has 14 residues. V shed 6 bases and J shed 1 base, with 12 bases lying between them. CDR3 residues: CASRLGQGNYGYTF. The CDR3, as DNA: TGTGCCAGCAGACTTGGTCAGGGTAACTATGGCTACACCTTC.

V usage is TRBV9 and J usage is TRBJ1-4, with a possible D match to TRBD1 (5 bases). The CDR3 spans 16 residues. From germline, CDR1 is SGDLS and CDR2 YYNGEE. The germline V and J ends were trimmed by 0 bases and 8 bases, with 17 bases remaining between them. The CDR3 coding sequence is TGTGCCAGCAGCGTAGCGGGGGGATTCGTTCCAGAAAAACTGTTTTTT. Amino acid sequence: CASSVAGGFVPEKLFF.

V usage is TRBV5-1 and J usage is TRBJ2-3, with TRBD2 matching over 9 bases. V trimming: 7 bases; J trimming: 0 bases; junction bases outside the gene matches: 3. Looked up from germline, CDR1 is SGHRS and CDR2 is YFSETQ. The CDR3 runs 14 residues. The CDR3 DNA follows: TGCGCCAGCGGTACTAGCGGGAGCACAGATACGCAGTATTTT. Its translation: CASGTSGSTDTQYF.

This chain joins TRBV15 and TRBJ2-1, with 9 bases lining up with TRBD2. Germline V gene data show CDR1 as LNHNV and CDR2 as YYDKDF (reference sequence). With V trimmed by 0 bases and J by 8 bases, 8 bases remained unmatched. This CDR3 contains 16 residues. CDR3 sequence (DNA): TGTGCCACCAGCAGAGATTTAAGCGGGGGGAATTATGAGCAGTTCTTC. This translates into CATSRDLSGGNYEQFF.

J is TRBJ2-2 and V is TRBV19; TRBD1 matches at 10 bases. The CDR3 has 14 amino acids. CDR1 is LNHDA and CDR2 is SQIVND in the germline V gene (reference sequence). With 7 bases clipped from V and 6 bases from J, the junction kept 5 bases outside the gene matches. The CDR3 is CASTGTGVAGELFF. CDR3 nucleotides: TGTGCCAGTACCGGGACAGGGGTTGCCGGGGAGCTGTTTTTT.

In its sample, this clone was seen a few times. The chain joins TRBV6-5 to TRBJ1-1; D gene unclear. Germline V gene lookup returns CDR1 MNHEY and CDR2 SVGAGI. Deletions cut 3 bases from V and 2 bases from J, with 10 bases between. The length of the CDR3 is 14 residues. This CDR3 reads CASSYEPGNTEAFF. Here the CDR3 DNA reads TGTGCCAGCAGTTATGAGCCAGGCAACACTGAAGCTTTCTTT.

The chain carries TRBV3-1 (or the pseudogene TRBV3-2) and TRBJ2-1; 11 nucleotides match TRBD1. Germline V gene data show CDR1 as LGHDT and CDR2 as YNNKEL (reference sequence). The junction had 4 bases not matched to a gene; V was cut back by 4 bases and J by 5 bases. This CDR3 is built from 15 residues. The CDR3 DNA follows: TGTGCCAGCAGCCGGGACAGGGGGAGGCACAATGAGCAGTTCTTC. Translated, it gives CASSRDRGRHNEQFF.

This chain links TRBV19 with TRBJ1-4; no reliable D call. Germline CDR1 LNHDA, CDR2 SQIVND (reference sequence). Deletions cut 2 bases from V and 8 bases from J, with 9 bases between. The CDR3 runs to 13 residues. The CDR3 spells CASSIQVREKLFF. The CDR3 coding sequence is TGTGCCAGTAGTATACAGGTCCGGGAAAAACTGTTTTTT.

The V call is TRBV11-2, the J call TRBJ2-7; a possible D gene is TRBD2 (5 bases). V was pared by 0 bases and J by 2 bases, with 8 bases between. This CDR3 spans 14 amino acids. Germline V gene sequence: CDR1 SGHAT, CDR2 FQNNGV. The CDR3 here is CASSLEVGAYEQYV. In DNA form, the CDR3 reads TGTGCCAGCAGCTTAGAGGTGGGAGCCTACGAGCAGTACGTC.

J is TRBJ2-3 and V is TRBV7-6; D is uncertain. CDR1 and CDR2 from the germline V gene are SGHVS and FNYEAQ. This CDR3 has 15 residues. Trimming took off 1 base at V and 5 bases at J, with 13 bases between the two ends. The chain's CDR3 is CASSLVPTPRDTQYF. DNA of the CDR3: TGTGCCAGCAGCTTAGTGCCAACACCACGAGATACGCAGTATTTT.

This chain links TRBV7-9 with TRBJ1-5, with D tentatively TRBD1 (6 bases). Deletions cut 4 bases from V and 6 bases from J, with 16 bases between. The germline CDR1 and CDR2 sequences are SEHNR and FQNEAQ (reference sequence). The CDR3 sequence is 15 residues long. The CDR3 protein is CASSSGGAGIQPQHF. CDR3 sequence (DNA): TGTGCCAGCAGCTCGGGGGGCGCGGGGATTCAGCCCCAGCATTTT.

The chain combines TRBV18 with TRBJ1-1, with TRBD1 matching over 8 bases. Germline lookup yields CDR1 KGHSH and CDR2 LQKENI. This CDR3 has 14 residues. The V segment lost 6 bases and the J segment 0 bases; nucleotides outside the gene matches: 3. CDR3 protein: CASSEDRVNTEAFF. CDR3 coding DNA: TGTGCCAGCTCCGAGGACAGGGTGAACACTGAAGCTTTCTTT.

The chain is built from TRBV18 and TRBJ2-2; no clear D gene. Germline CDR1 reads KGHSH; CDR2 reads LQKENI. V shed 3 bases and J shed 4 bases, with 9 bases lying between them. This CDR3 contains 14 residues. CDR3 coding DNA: TGTGCCAGCTCACCCCTCAGAGGCACCGGGGAGCTGTTTTTT. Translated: CASSPLRGTGELFF.

The CDR3 sequence: CASSQQTANEQFF. CDR3 coding DNA: TGTGCCAGCAGTCAACAAACAGCTAATGAGCAGTTCTTC. This chain connects TRBV6-2 or TRBV6-3 to TRBJ2-1; no reliable D call. Per germline, CDR1 MNHEY and CDR2 SVGEGT. Trimming cost V 5 bases and J 7 bases, with 12 bases left between them. The CDR3 is 13 residues long.